This note documents a single T cell receptor beta chain sequence. Its antigen is not identified. The limits of the CDR3 on the DNA are not certain, so only TCRdb's listed CDR3 is given. RNA transcripts provided the source from which TCR beta CDR3 regions were amplified. First-round RT-PCR with HTBI primers amplified the TCR CDR3 region. TCRdb re-called the multiplex PCR reads with MiXCR, one entry per CDR3 protein. The table lists almost 600,000 distinct CDR3 sequences, just over 45% of them singletons, with about 8% in the top ten. The data were obtained in a study of T cells in Graves' hyperthyroidism and ophthalmopathy. Points from the study as a whole: From stable hyperthyroidism, ophthalmopathy was separated by a 13 V-J model. Appearing also in blood were most of the thyroid clonotypes expanded above 0.001.

Ends included, the CDR3 has 11 residues. Per the germline V gene, CDR1 is SQVTM and CDR2 is ANQGSEA. In patients aged 18 to 65, hyperthyroidism was newly diagnosed, with duration under 2 months. The rearrangement links TRBV29-1 to TRBJ2-7; the D call in the table, TRBD2, was not verified against the DNA. This clonotype was obtained from a woman between 18 and 30 years old with Graves' hyperthyroidism. Sequenced: peripheral blood or thyroid tissue (not recorded which). The CDR3 loop is CSVGVAGGTRF.